Given below is one TCR beta chain in context. This sample stems from a study of cytotoxic CD8 clonotypes in ibrutinib-treated CLL. The protocol was immunoSEQ multiplex PCR, while the TCRdb copy is restricted to in-frame clones and leaves out a portion. Here the sample spans over 200,000 clones, more than 75% being singletons. This CDR3 comprises 18 residues. Germline V gene data show CDR1 as SGHVS and CDR2 as FNYEAQ. V was pared by 1 base and J by 4 bases, with 14 bases of the junction left unmatched. The chain carries TRBV7-6 and TRBJ1-1, with 8 nucleotides matching TRBD1. The receptor was derived from a human donor with chronic lymphocytic leukemia. The sample here was PBMCs, taken after 12 months of ibrutinib treatment. The CDR3 is CASSLVRAAGGWGTEAFF. The CDR3 bases are TGTGCCAGCAGCTTAGTCCGGGCCGCAGGGGGCTGGGGCACTGAAGCTTTCTTT.